Listed below are T cell receptor beta chains from one sample, sequenced in a study of T cells after yellow fever vaccination. TCRdb called the 5' RACE reads again in MiXCR, with one record for every CDR3 protein. The sample holds 170,000 or so distinct CDR3 sequences; over 7% are singletons and the top ten take about a third. The source was CD8+ T cells sorted from PBMCs, collected 45 days after the yellow fever booster vaccination. These receptor sequences come from a man between 18 and 29 years old who received the YFV17D yellow fever vaccine. Each CDR3 is given with its conserved first and last residue. Each record gives: clone size, D gene, CDR3 length, J gene, V gene, CDR3 DNA, CDR3 protein. A D gene is named only where the DNA matches it firmly. Where a row states a size, it is once, few, many or the class of an expanded clone; other rows omit it.

size: .
D: .
length: 16
J: TRBJ2-7
V: TRBV5-1
DNA: TGCGCCAGCAGCTTGGCCGGGCGGGGCCTCTCCTACGAGCAGTACTTC
CDR3: CASSLAGRGLSYEQYF

size: many
D: TRBD2
length: 15
J: TRBJ2-1
V: TRBV2
DNA: TGTGCCAGCGCGGCCCAGGCGGGGGGCTACAATGAGCAGTTCTTC
CDR3: CASAAQAGGYNEQFF

size: .
D: TRBD2
length: 16
J: TRBJ2-3
V: TRBV29-1
DNA: TGCAGCGTTGAAAGGTCGAGCGGGGGGGCGGCAGATACGCAGTATTTT
CDR3: CSVERSSGGAADTQYF

size: .
D: TRBD1
length: 14
J: TRBJ1-1
V: TRBV5-1
DNA: TGCGCCAGCTCGACAGGGGGCGAAAACACTGAAGCTTTCTTT
CDR3: CASSTGGENTEAFF

size: many
D: TRBD2
length: 15
J: TRBJ2-1
V: TRBV9
DNA: TGTGCCAGCAGCCCCTACGTAGCGGGGGGGGGTGAGCAGTTCTTC
CDR3: CASSPYVAGGGEQFF

size: few
D: TRBD1
length: 13
J: TRBJ2-1
V: TRBV10-3
DNA: TGTGCCATCACCGACAGGGGGGGCAATGAGCAGTTCTTC
CDR3: CAITDRGGNEQFF

size: few
D: .
length: 12
J: TRBJ1-3
V: TRBV7-2
DNA: TGTGCCAGCAGCGCCGCAGGGGTTACCATATATTTT
CDR3: CASSAAGVTIYF

size: .
D: TRBD2
length: 19
J: TRBJ2-1
V: TRBV15
DNA: TGTGCCACCAGCACGACTGTTTATAGCGGGGGGGTAGCCTACAATGAGCAGTTCTTC
CDR3: CATSTTVYSGGVAYNEQFF

size: few
D: TRBD2
length: 17
J: TRBJ2-2
V: TRBV6-2/TRBV6-3
DNA: TGTGCCAGCAGTTGGACTTTGGGGGGGACCGACACCGGGGAGCTGTTTTTT
CDR3: CASSWTLGGTDTGELFF

size: .
D: TRBD1
length: 15
J: TRBJ1-1
V: TRBV4-3
DNA: TGCGCCAGCAGCCAAGGGACAGGGGGAGGGACTGAAGCTTTCTTT
CDR3: CASSQGTGGGTEAFF